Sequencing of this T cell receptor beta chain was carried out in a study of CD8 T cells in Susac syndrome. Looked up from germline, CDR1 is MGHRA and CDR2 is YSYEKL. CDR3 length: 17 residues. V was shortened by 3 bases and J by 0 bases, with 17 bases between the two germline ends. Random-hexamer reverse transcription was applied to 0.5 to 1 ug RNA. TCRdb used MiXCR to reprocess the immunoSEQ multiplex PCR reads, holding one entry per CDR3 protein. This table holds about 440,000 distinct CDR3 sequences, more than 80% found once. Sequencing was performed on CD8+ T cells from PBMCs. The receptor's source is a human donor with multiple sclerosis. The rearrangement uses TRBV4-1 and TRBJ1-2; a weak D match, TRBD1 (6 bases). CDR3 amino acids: CASSQGAGQRANYGYTF. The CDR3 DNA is TGCGCCAGCAGCCAGGGGGCAGGACAGCGAGCTAACTATGGCTACACCTTC.